This T cell receptor beta chain was identified during a study of blood T cell repertoires in COVID-19. Per the authors' pipeline: The assay estimated nucleated cells by amplifying reference gene primers. This table comes from immunoSEQ multiplex PCR, and its TCRdb copy is limited to in-frame clones, with some not included. Clone size and the V and J calls come from that table; the DNA yielded D and trimming. The repertoire holds about 200,000 clones, with 89% as singletons. Germline CDR1 reads SGHAT; CDR2 reads FQNNGV. The length of the CDR3 is 15 residues. With V trimmed by 4 bases and J by 8 bases, 8 bases remained unmatched.

V and J are TRBV11-2 and TRBJ1-3; 10 bases are shared with TRBD1. The clonotype originates from a woman aged 40 to 55 with acute or convalescent COVID-19. The sequenced sample was peripheral blood. CDR3 DNA: TGTGCCAGCAGCTCCCAAACCGGACAGGGGGACACCATATATTTT. Amino acid sequence: CASSSQTGQGDTIYF.